This T cell receptor beta chain emerged from a study of shared clonotypes between healthy human individuals. As for the study in general: Each donor's CD8 memory used one plate, CD8 naive two, each CD4 subset three. Broader study findings: The donor pool, a small one, limited the genetic and exposure-history diversity represented. Naive subsets, compared against memory subsets, generally had larger estimated richness values.

Regarding this clone: What it binds is not known. The sample holds other DNA sequences that translate to the same CDR3.

Data came from immunoSEQ multiplex PCR; TCRdb stores just in-frame clones and leaves some out. The table has more than 2,000,000 clones, 90% to 95% seen once. Germline V gene data show CDR1 as MNHEY and CDR2 as SVGAGI. The CDR3 extends over 14 amino acids. V lost 3 bases and J lost 4, with 12 bases in between. This rearrangement joins TRBV6-5 to TRBJ1-1; D unclear. This receptor was taken from a man aged 18 to 30 in good health. The sample taken for sequencing was naive CD4+ T cells sorted from blood. Sample subset: CD45RA+ positively selected. CDR3 sequence reads: CASSYLGEGTEAFF. The CDR3 nucleotides read TGTGCCAGCAGTTATCTGGGAGAAGGCACTGAAGCTTTCTTT.